These T cell receptor beta chains were read from a single sample in a study of PD-1 blockade in classical Hodgkin lymphoma. Profiling relied on immunoSEQ multiplex PCR, and the TCRdb table lists in-frame clones only, not all of them. Of some 28,000 clones in the sample, less than 85% were seen once. Sequencing used peripheral blood mononuclear cells (PBMCs), obtained before the second cycle of nivolumab. The receptors were gathered from a human donor with classical Hodgkin lymphoma. Both conserved end residues are trimmed from each CDR3.

V: TRBV6-1; CDR3: ASSLQGLRTEAF
V: TRBV5-1; CDR3: ASSPSGNTEAF
V: TRBV9; CDR3: ASSPRGGTNYGYT
V: TRBV5-1; CDR3: ASSYDRGGTEAF
V: TRBV2; CDR3: ASSPGLAGGIDTQY
V: TRBV5-1; CDR3: ASSLSLRGSGTEAF
V: TRBV2; CDR3: ASSRDTSNQPQH
V: TRBV7-2; CDR3: ASSLIPGRTEAF
V: TRBV19; CDR3: ASSMSITNYGYT
V: TRBV6-6; CDR3: ASSSSWGAGPDTQY
V: TRBV19; CDR3: ASSIGTNSYEQY
V: TRBV14; CDR3: ASSQVSREGPHTDTQY
V: TRBV6-1; CDR3: ASSEGTQY
V: TRBV6-5; CDR3: ASRRGEGRAAF
V: TRBV2; CDR3: ASSVDSGANVLT
V: TRBV28; CDR3: ASSLSAGGSYEQY
V: TRBV10-3; CDR3: AISDPAGMGTEAF
V: TRBV13; CDR3: ASSRTGGFYNEQF
V: TRBV7-8; CDR3: ASSQTGNHEQY
V: TRBV28; CDR3: ASSFLANYGYT
V: TRBV6-1; CDR3: ASSATFSNQPQH
V: TRBV7-2; CDR3: ASSRMTGVNQPQH
V: TRBV11-3; CDR3: ASSLGGSYNEQF
V: TRBV7-9; CDR3: ASSLSTGGGYEQY
V: TRBV7-2; CDR3: ASSSANTEAF
V: TRBV9; CDR3: ASSAGGGLAEAF
V: TRBV6-5; CDR3: ASSPIGNSPLH
V: TRBV7-8; CDR3: ASSLAGQTNYGYT
V: TRBV6-1; CDR3: ASSTSQETQY
V: TRBV14; CDR3: ASSLDTLYEQY
V: TRBV6-5; CDR3: ASSYVRQGGNEQF